Sequencing of this T cell receptor (beta chain) was carried out in a study of OX40 agonist ivuxolimab in advanced cancers. Whole-study findings and limits: On average, CD8+ T cells had more expanded clones than CD4+.

The CDR3 is 12 residues long. The V and J ends lost 4 bases and 7 bases respectively, with 10 bases between them. Germline V CDR1 and CDR2: SGHAT, FQDESV (reference sequence). Comment on this clone: Its antigen is unknown.

Assay used: immunoSEQ multiplex PCR; TCRdb lists only in-frame clones, some missing. The table lists around 80,000 clones, about nine tenths of them singletons. The sequence came from an adult with an advanced solid tumor such as melanoma, head and neck, liver or kidney cancer. This rearrangement joins TRBV11-1 to TRBJ1-1; D is undetermined. The sample consisted of CD4+ or CD8+ T cells sorted from blood, taken in a trial of the OX40 agonist ivuxolimab. CDR3 sequence reads: CASSSARSEAFF. CDR3 DNA: TGTGCCAGCAGCTCCGCCCGAAGTGAAGCTTTCTTT.